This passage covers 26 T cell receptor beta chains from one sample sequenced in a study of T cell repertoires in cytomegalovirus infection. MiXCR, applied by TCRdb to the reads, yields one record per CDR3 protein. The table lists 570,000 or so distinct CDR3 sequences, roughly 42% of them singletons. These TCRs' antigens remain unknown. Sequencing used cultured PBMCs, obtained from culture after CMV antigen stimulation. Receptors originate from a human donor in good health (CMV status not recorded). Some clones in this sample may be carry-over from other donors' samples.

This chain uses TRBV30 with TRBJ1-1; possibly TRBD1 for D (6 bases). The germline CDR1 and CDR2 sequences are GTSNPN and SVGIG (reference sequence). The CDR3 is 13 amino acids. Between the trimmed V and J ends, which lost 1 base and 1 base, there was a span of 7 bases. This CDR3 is CAWSEDRNTEAFF. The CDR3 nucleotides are TGTGCCTGGAGTGAGGACAGGAACACTGAAGCTTTCTTT. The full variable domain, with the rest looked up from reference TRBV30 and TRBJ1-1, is SQTIHQWPATLVQPVGSPLSLECTVEGTSNPNLYWYRQAAGRGLQLLFYSVGIGQISSEVPQNLSASRPQDRQFILSSKKLLLSDSGFYLCAWSEDRNTEAFFGQGTRLTVV.

The CDR3 protein is CASSLDRASVEQYF. CDR3 DNA: TGTGCCAGCAGCTTAGACAGGGCCTCCGTCGAGCAGTACTTC. The chain is built from TRBV11-3 and TRBJ2-7; D is perhaps TRBD1 (5 bases). CDR3 size: 14 residues. Germline V CDR1 and CDR2: SGHNT, YENEEA. Between the trimmed V and J ends, which lost 0 bases and 6 bases, there was a span of 12 bases.

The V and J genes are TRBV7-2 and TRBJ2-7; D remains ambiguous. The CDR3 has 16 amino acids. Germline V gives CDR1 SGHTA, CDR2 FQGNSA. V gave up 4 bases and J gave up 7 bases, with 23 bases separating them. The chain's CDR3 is CASSSYREPASGEQYF. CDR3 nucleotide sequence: TGTGCCAGCAGCTCGTACCGTGAACCTGCGTCGGGTGAGCAGTACTTC.

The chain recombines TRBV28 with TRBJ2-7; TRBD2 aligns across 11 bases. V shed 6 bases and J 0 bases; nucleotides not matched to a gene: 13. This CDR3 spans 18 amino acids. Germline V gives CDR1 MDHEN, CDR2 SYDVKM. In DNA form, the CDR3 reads TGTGCCAGCAGCCCCCTGACTAGCGGGGAGGGGCCCTCCTACGAGCAGTACTTC. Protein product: CASSPLTSGEGPSYEQYF. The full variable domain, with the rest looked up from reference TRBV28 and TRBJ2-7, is DVKVTQSSRYLVKRTGEKVFLECVQDMDHENMFWYRQDPGLGLRLIYFSYDVKMKEKGDIPEGYSVSREKKERFSLILESASTNQTSMYLCASSPLTSGEGPSYEQYFGPGTRLTVT.

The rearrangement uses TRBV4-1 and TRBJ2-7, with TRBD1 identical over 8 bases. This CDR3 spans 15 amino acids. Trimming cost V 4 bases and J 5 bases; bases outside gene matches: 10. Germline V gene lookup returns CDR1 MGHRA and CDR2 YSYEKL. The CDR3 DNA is TGCGCCAGCAGCCCCCGGACAGGGTATAACCACGAGCAGTACTTC. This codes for CASSPRTGYNHEQYF.

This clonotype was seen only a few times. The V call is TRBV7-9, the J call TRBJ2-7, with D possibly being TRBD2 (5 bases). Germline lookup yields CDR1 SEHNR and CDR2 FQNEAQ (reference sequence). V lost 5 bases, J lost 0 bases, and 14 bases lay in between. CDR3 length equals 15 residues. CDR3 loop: CASSSGRLSSYEQYF. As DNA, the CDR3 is TGTGCCAGCAGCAGCGGTCGCCTCAGCTCCTACGAGCAGTACTTC.

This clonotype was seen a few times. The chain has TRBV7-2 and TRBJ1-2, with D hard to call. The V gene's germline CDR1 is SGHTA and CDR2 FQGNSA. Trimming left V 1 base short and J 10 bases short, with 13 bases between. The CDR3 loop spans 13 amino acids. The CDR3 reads CASSLGPGFYYTF. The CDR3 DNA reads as TGTGCCAGCAGCTTAGGTCCCGGATTCTACTACACCTTC.

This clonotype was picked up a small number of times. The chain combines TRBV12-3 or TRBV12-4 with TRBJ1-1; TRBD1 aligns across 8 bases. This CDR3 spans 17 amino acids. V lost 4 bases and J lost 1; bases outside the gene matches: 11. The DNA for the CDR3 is TGTGCCAGCAGTTCCCTAGGACAGGGCTTTGGGAACACTGAAGCTTTCTTT. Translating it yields CASSSLGQGFGNTEAFF.

The CDR3 loop reads CASLPGRQGVREQYF. For the CDR3, the DNA is TGTGCCAGCCTCCCTGGGCGGCAGGGAGTCCGCGAGCAGTACTTC. The rearrangement uses TRBV6-1 and TRBJ2-7; D may be TRBD1 or TRBD2 (5 bases each). The germline CDR1 and CDR2 sequences are MNHNS and SASEGT. The V and J ends lost 8 bases and 6 bases respectively, with 23 bases between them. CDR3 length equals 15 residues.

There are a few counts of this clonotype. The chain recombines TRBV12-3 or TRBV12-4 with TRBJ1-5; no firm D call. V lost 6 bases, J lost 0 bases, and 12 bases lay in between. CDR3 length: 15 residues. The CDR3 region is CASSLEPVSNQPQHF. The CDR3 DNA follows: TGTGCCAGCAGCCTCGAGCCCGTTAGCAATCAGCCCCAGCATTTT.

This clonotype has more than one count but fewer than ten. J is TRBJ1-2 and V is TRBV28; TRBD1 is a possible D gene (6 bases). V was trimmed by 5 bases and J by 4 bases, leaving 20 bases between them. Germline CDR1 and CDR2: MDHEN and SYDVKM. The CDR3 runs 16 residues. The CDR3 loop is CASSHGQGWGLYGYTF. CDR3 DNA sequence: TGTGCCAGCAGTCACGGGCAGGGGTGGGGTCTCTATGGCTACACCTTC.

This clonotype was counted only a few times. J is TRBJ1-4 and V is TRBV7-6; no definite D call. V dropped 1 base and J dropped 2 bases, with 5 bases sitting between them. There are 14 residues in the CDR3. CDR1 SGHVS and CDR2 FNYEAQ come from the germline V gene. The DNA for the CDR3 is TGTGCCAGCAGCTTAGTAGGCACTAATGAAAAACTGTTTTTT. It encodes CASSLVGTNEKLFF.

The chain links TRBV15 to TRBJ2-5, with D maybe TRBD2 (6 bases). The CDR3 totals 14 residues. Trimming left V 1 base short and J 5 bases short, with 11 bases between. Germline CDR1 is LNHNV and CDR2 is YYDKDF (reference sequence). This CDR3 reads CATSRAGGAETQYF. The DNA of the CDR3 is TGTGCCACCAGCAGAGCCGGGGGTGCGGAGACCCAGTACTTC.

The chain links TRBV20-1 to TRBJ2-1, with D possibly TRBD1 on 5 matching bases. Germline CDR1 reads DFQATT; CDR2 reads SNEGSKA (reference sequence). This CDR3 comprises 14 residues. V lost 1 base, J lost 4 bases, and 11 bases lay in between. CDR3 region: CSARVLQGYNEQFF. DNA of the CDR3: TGCAGTGCTAGAGTTCTCCAGGGATACAATGAGCAGTTCTTC.

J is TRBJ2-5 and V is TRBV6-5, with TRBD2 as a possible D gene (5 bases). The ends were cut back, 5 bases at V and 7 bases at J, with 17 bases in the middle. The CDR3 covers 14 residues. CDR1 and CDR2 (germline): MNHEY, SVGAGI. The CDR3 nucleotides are TGTGCCAGCAGTCGAGGGCCAAGTGTGGGGACCCAGTACTTC. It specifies CASSRGPSVGTQYF.

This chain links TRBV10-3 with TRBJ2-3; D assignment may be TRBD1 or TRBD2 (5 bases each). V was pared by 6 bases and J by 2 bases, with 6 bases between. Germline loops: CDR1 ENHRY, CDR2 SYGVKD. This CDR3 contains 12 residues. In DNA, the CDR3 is TGTGCCATCAGCGGGGCCACAGATACGCAGTATTTT. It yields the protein CAISGATDTQYF.

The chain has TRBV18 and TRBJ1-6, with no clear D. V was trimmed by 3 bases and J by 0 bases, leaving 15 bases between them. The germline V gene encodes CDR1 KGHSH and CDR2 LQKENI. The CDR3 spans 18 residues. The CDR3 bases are TGTGCCAGCTCACCCTTGGCAGTCATGAGCTCCTATAATTCACCCCTCCACTTT. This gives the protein CASSPLAVMSSYNSPLHF.

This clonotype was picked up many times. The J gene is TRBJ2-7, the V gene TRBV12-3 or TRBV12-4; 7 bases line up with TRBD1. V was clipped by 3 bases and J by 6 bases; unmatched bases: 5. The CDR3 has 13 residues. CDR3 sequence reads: CASSFGQGVEQYF. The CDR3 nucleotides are TGTGCCAGCAGTTTTGGGCAGGGGGTCGAGCAGTACTTC.

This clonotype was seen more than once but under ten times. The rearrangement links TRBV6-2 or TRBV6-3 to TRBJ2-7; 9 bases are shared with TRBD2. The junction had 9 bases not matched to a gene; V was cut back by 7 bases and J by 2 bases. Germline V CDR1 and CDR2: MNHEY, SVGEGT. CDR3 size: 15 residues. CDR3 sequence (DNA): TGTGCCAGCACAATACGAGCGGGAGGCCCCTACGAGCAGTACTTC. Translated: CASTIRAGGPYEQYF.

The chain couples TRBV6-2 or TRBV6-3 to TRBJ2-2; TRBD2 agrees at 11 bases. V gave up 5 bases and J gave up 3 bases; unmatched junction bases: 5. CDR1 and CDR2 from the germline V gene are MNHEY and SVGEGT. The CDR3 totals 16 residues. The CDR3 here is CASSPGGLADTGELFF. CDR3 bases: TGTGCCAGCAGTCCGGGGGGACTAGCGGACACCGGGGAGCTGTTTTTT.

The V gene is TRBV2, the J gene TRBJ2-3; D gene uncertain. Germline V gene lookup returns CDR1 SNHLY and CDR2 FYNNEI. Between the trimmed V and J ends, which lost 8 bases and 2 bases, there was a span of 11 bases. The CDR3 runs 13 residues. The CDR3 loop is CASLLGNTDTQYF. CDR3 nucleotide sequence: TGTGCCAGCCTCCTAGGGAACACAGATACGCAGTATTTT.

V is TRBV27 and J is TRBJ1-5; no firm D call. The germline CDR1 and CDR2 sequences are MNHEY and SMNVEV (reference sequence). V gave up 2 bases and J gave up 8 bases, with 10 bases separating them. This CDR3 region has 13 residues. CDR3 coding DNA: TGTGCCAGCAGTTTAGCGATGGGGAAGCCCCAGCATTTT. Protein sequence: CASSLAMGKPQHF.

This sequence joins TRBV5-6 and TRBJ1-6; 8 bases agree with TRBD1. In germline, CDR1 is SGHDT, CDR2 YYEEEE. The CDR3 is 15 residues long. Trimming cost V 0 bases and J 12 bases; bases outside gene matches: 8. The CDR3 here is CASSLERRGQGPLHF. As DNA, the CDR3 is TGTGCCAGCAGCTTGGAGCGCAGGGGGCAAGGACCCCTCCACTTT.

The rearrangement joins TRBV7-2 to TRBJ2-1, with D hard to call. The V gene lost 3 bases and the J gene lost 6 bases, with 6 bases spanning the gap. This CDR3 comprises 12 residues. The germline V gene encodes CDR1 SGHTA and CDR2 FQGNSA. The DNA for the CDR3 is TGTGCCAGCAGCTTCTTAAGCAATGAGCAGTTCTTC. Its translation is CASSFLSNEQFF.

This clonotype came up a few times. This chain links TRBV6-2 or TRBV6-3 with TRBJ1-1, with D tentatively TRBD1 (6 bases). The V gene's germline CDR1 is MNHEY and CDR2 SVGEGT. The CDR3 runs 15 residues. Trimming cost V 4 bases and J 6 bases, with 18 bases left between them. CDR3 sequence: CASSSRGRGTPEAFF. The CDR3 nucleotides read TGTGCCAGCAGTTCCAGGGGAAGGGGAACCCCTGAAGCTTTCTTT.

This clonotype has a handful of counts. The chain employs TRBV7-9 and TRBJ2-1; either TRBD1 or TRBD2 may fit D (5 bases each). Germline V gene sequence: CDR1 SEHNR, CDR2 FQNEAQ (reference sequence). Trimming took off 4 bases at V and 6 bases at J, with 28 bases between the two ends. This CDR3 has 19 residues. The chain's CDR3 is CASSSGQQTRVTNVNEQFF. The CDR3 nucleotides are TGTGCCAGCAGCTCCGGTCAACAAACCAGGGTGACTAACGTCAATGAGCAGTTCTTC.